The present T cell receptor beta chain was sequenced within a study of Ad26.COV2.S vaccination and SARS-CoV-2 variants. Treatment in this sample: around 19 received Ad26.COV2.S at low or high dose, single or two shots; a few received placebo; per-sample allocation not given. The study sampled participants on day 63 after the first vaccine or placebo injection. Trimming took 6 bases from V and 2 from J; bases not matched to a gene: 5. This CDR3 spans 14 amino acids. Germline V lookup: CDR1 DFQATT, CDR2 SNEGSKA (reference sequence). Libraries were prepared by immunoSEQ multiplex PCR; TCRdb keeps only in-frame clonotypes and omits some of them. Of approximately 250,000 clones in the sample, 87% were seen once. About this clone: This same CDR3 is encoded by further DNA sequences in the sample.

The source is a person between 18 and 60 years old who received the Ad26.COV2.S COVID-19 vaccine or a placebo. The material was peripheral blood, obtained in a trial of Ad26.COV2.S vaccine versus placebo. The chain is built from TRBV20-1 and TRBJ2-2; 8 positions match TRBD1. The CDR3 reads CSASQGANTGELFF. The CDR3 DNA is TGCAGTGCGAGTCAGGGGGCCAACACCGGGGAGCTGTTTTTT.